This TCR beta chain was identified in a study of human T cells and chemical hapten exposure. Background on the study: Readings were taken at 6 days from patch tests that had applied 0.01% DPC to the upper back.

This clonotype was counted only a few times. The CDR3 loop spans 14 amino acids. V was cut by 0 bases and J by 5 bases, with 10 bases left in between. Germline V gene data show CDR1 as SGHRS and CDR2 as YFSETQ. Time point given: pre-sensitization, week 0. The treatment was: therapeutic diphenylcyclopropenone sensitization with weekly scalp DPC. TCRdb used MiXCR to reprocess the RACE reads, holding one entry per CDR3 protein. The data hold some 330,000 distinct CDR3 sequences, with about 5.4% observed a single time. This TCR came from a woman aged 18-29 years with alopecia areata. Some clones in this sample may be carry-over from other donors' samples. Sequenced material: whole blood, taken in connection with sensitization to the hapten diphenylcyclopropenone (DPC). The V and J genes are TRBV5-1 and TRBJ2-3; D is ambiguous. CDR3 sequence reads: CASSLGPGLDTQYF. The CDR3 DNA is TGCGCCAGCAGCTTGGGGCCAGGATTAGATACGCAGTATTTT.